The next 9 T cell receptor beta chains were all read from a single sample in a study of control samples from healthy donors and cancer patients. The table came from immunoSEQ multiplex PCR; TCRdb's copy has only in-frame clones and leaves some out. The sample shows around 110,000 clones, around 89% of them seen only once. The sample taken for sequencing was blood. Every receptor here comes from a woman in her 70s in good health.

This clone is a singleton in its sample. V and J are TRBV29-1 and TRBJ1-2; possible D gene TRBD1, 5 bases. CDR3 length: 14 residues. Trimming shortened V by 6 bases and J by 0 bases, and 14 bases separated the two germline ends. In germline, CDR1 is SQVTM, CDR2 ANQGSEA. CDR3 sequence reads: CSVPGTEANYGYTF. DNA for the CDR3: TGCAGCGTCCCCGGGACGGAGGCTAACTATGGCTACACCTTC.

This clone has just one count. J is TRBJ2-3 and V is TRBV11-2; possible D gene TRBD2, 6 bases. Germline V CDR1 and CDR2: SGHAT, FQNNGV. V was clipped by 5 bases and J by 0 bases, with 12 bases between them. The CDR3 contains 15 residues. The CDR3 loop reads CASSRTSSSTDTQYF. In DNA form, the CDR3 reads TGTGCCAGCAGCAGAACTAGCTCTAGCACAGATACGCAGTATTTT. The whole variable domain, remainder taken from reference TRBV11-2 and TRBJ2-3, is EAGVAQSPRYKIIEKRQSVAFWCNPISGHATLYWYQQILGQGPKLLIQFQNNGVVDDSQLPKDRFSAERLKGVDSTLKIQPAKLEDSAVYLCASSRTSSSTDTQYFGPGTRLTVL.

The chain has TRBV24-1 and TRBJ2-5; 9 bases match TRBD1. This CDR3 is 16 amino acids long. J lost 5 bases, V lost 4 bases, and 10 bases had no gene match. From germline, CDR1 is KGHDR and CDR2 SFDVKD. The CDR3 DNA is TGTGCCACCAGTGACTCCGGGACAGGGTATCGGGAGACCCAGTACTTC. Encoded protein: CATSDSGTGYRETQYF.

The chain's CDR3 is CASSLGQGAEQYF. CDR3 in DNA: TGCGCCAGCAGCTTGGGACAGGGTGCCGAGCAGTACTTC. J is TRBJ2-7 and V is TRBV5-1, with TRBD1 matching over 7 bases. With 0 bases clipped from V and 6 bases from J, the junction kept 3 bases outside the gene matches. Germline V CDR1 and CDR2: SGHRS, YFSETQ. This CDR3 has 13 amino acids.

The chain recombines TRBV19 with TRBJ1-5; 11 nucleotides line up with TRBD1. Germline V lookup: CDR1 LNHDA, CDR2 SQIVND (reference sequence). V shed 5 bases and J 6 bases; nucleotides not matched to a gene: 6. CDR3 length equals 15 residues. The CDR3 DNA is TGTGCCAGTAGTCCCGGACAGGGGGCGGGTCAGCCCCAGCATTTT. This sequence encodes CASSPGQGAGQPQHF. The full variable domain, completed using reference TRBV19 and TRBJ1-5, is DGGITQSPKYLFRKEGQNVTLSCEQNLNHDAMYWYRQDPGQGLRLIYYSQIVNDFQKGDIAEGYSVSREKKESFPLTVTSAQKNPTAFYLCASSPGQGAGQPQHFGDGTRLSIL.

The chain employs TRBV5-4 and TRBJ2-6, with D tentatively TRBD2 (6 bases). This CDR3 is 16 amino acids long. Trimming took 4 bases from V and 4 from J, leaving 15 bases between them. Germline V CDR1 and CDR2: SGHNT, YYREEE (reference sequence). The CDR3 reads CASSRGTVLGANVLTF. The CDR3 region has the DNA TGTGCCAGCAGCCGGGGGACGGTTCTCGGGGCCAACGTCCTGACTTTC.

The chain joins TRBV15 to TRBJ2-1; perhaps D is TRBD1 or TRBD2 (6 bases each). Germline values: CDR1 LNHNV, CDR2 YYDKDF (reference sequence). The CDR3 is 15 residues long. Trimming removed 3 bases at V and 5 bases at J, with 14 bases between. Written as DNA, the CDR3 is TGTGCCACCAGCAGCCCGGGGGCCGCAAACAATGAGCAGTTCTTC. This encodes CATSSPGAANNEQFF.

The chain uses TRBV10-2 and TRBJ2-7; D remains unclear. V was cut by 3 bases and J by 2 bases, with 5 bases left in between. In germline, CDR1 is WSHSY, CDR2 SAAADI. The CDR3 is 12 amino acids. The chain's CDR3 is CASSEYTYEQYF. For the CDR3, the DNA is TGCGCCAGCAGTGAATATACCTACGAGCAGTACTTC.

The chain joins TRBV6-5 to TRBJ1-2, with unresolved D. Germline CDR1 MNHEY, CDR2 SVGAGI. The V end lost 4 bases, the J end lost 0 bases, and 12 bases lay between the germline ends. CDR3 size: 15 residues. This CDR3 reads CASSSGRETNYGYTF. The CDR3 DNA is TGTGCCAGCAGTTCCGGGCGGGAAACTAACTATGGCTACACCTTC.